The T cell receptor beta chain described here comes from a study of cytomegalovirus exposure and HLA in healthy donors. This PCR relied on a set of 60 Vbeta primers and 13 Jbeta primers. Sequencing used immunoSEQ multiplex PCR; TCRdb keeps in-frame clones, though not all of them. In the table there are some 200,000 clones, 12% of which are singletons. Germline loops: CDR1 GTSNPN, CDR2 SVGIG (reference sequence). The CDR3 runs 14 residues. Trimming shortened V by 8 bases and J by 3 bases, and 17 bases separated the two germline ends. This clone was counted a few times. The V and J genes are TRBV30 and TRBJ1-5; a weak D match, TRBD1 (6 bases). Sequenced material: PBMCs. This sequence originates from a man aged 45 to 65 in good health and CMV-seropositive. This CDR3 reads CAGSTGNLNQPQHF. The CDR3 nucleotides are TGTGCCGGCTCCACAGGGAACCTCAATCAGCCCCAGCATTTT.